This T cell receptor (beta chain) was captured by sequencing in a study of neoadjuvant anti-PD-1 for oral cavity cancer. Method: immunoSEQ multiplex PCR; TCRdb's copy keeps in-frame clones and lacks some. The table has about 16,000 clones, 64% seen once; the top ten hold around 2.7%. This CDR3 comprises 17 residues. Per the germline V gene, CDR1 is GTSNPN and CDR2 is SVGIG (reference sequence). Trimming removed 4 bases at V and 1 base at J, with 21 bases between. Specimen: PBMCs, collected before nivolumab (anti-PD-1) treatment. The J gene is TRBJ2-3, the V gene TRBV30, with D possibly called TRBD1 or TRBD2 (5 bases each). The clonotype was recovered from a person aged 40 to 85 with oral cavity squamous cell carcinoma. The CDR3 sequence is CAWKEDKGLVGTDTQYF. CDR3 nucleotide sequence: TGTGCCTGGAAGGAGGACAAGGGCCTAGTCGGCACAGATACGCAGTATTTT.